In its sample, the clone carrying this T cell receptor (beta chain) was seen a few times. This CDR3 has 14 residues. CDR1 ENHRY and CDR2 SYGVKD come from the germline V gene. The V end was cut by 7 bases, the J end by 5 bases, with 17 bases between. A J-beta primer mix and a sample-barcoded 5' primer were used in a second PCR of about 7 to 12 cycles. TCRdb called the 5' RACE reads again in MiXCR, with one record for every CDR3 protein. The sample shows around 320,000 distinct CDR3 sequences, 27% of them seen only once. This specimen comes from a study of blood T cells in healthy people across ages. Per sample, a minimum of 6.5 million PBMCs were isolated.

Sequenced: blood. This sequence originates from a woman between 70 and 85 years old in good health. The J gene is TRBJ1-1, the V gene TRBV10-3, with unresolved D. The CDR3 loop is CAITTSVGATEAFF. In nucleotides, the CDR3 is TGTGCCATCACTACCTCCGTGGGCGCGACTGAAGCTTTCTTT.